Reported below is one T cell receptor (beta chain). The data are from a study of tumor and adjacent non-tumor tissue in lung cancer. In the study overall: On average, productive TCRbeta reads reached about 4.17 million per sample.

A modified ARM-PCR protocol with three rounds of nested PCR amplified TCRbeta. One entry per CDR3 protein results from TCRdb running MiXCR on the multiplex PCR reads. This sample has approximately 120,000 distinct CDR3 sequences, with 66% found just once. RNA was extracted from bulk tissue without any cell sorting. What was sequenced was lung tumor tissue. The source is a young man with non-small cell lung cancer.

The CDR3 sequence is CASSLRGVNSPLHF. The CDR3, as DNA: TGCGCCAGCAGCCTACGGGGGGTTAATTCACCCCTCCACTTT. The rearrangement links TRBV4-1 to TRBJ1-6; possibly TRBD1 for D (5 bases). Germline assignment: CDR1 MGHRA and CDR2 YSYEKL. The CDR3 extends over 14 amino acids. V was pared by 4 bases and J by 6 bases, with 10 bases between.